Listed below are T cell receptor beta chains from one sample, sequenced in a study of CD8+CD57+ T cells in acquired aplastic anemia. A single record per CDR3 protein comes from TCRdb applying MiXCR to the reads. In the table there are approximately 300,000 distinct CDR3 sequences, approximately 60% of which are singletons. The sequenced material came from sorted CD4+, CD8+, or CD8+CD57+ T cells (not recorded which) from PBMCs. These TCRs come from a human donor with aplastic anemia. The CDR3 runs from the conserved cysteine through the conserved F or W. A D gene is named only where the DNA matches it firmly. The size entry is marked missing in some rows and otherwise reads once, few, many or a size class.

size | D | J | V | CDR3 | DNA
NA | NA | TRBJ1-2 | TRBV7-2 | CASSLGNSYGYTF | TGTGCCAGCAGCTTAGGGAACTCCTATGGCTACACCTTC
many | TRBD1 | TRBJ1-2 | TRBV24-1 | CATSDKSRGRGANNYGYTF | TGTGCCACCAGTGATAAATCCAGGGGGCGGGGGGCTAATAACTATGGCTACACCTTC
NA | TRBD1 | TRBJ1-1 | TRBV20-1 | CSARLGTEVEAFF | TGCAGTGCTAGATTGGGGACAGAGGTTGAAGCTTTCTTT
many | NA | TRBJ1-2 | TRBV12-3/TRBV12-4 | CASSLKVSVDGYTF | TGTGCCAGCAGTTTGAAGGTTTCTGTCGATGGCTACACCTTC
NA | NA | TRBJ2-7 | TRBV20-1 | CSATDSSYEQYF | TGCAGTGCTACGGACAGCTCCTACGAGCAGTACTTC
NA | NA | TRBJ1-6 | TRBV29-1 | CSVSGRDNSPLHF | TGCAGCGTCTCCGGACGGGATAATTCACCCCTCCACTTT
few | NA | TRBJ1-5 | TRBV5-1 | CASSLGQGYQPQHF | TGTGCCAGCAGCTTAGGTCAGGGTTATCAGCCCCAGCATTTT
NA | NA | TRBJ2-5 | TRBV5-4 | CASSPARTGQETQYF | TGTGCCAGCAGCCCTGCGCGTACGGGACAAGAGACCCAGTACTTC
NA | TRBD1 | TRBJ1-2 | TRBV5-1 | CASSLVQGAGGYTF | TGCGCCAGCAGCTTGGTACAGGGGGCTGGTGGCTACACCTTC
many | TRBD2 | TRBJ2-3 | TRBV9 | CASSVAGAGTDTQYF | TGTGCCAGCAGCGTAGCTGGAGCGGGGACTGATACGCAGTATTTT
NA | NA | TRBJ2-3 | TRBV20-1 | CSARQFTDTQYF | TGCAGTGCACGACAGTTCACAGATACGCAGTATTTT
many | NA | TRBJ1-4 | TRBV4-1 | CASSQDKGSRATNEKLFF | TGCGCCAGCAGCCAAGATAAAGGCAGTCGTGCAACTAATGAAAAACTGTTTTTT
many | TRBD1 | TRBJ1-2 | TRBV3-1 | CASSQEVSGGTINYGYTF | TGTGCCAGCAGCCAAGAGGTGTCAGGGGGCACGATTAACTATGGCTACACCTTC
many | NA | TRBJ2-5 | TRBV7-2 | CASSLLGPGTGETQYF | TGTGCCAGCAGCTTACTTGGCCCCGGGACGGGGGAGACCCAGTACTTC
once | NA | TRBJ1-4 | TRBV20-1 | CSALIYNEQFFGPTGTTGEKLFF | NA
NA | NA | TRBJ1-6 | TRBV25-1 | CASSETTHHLNSPLHF | TGTGCCAGCAGCGAGACAACTCACCATCTCAATTCACCCCTCCACTTT
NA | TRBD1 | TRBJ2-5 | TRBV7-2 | CASSLDRVAKTQYF | TGTGCCAGCAGCTTGGACAGGGTAGCGAAGACCCAGTACTTC
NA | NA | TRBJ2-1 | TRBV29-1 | CSVERNEQFF | TGCAGCGTTGAGCGCAATGAGCAGTTCTTC
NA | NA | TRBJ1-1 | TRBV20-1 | CSASRGRPNTEAFF | TGCAGTGCTAGCCGAGGGAGGCCGAACACTGAAGCTTTCTTT
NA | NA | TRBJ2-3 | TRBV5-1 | CASSDTGSTDTQYF | TGCGCCAGCAGCGACACAGGGAGCACAGATACGCAGTATTTT
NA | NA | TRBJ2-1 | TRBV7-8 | CARSPRGRGYNEQFF | TGTGCCAGAAGCCCTCGGGGGAGAGGCTACAATGAGCAGTTCTTC
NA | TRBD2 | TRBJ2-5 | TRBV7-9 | CASSLGGLAGGRVETQYF | TGTGCCAGCAGCTTAGGGGGGCTAGCGGGGGGGCGGGTAGAGACCCAGTACTTC
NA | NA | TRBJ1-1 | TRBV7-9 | CASSAGLEAFF | TGTGCCAGCAGCGCCGGACTAGAAGCTTTCTTT
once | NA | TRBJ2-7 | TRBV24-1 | CATSDAPTYGQYF | TGTGCCACCAGTGATGCCCCAACATACGGGCAGTACTTC
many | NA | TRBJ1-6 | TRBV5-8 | CASSFLAYNSPLHF | TGTGCCAGCAGCTTTTTAGCTTATAATTCACCCCTCCACTTT
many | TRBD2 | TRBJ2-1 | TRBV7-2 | CASSLTGGRYDEQFF | TGTGCCAGCAGCTTAACGGGAGGGAGGTATGATGAGCAGTTCTTC
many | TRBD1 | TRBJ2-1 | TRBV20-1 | CSASLTGAWDEQFF | TGCAGTGCTAGCCTGACAGGGGCTTGGGATGAGCAGTTCTTC
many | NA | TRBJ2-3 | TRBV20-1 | CSARVGISTDTQYF | TGCAGTGCTAGAGTGGGGATTAGCACAGATACGCAGTATTTT
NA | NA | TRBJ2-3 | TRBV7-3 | CASSWRGGPSTDTQYF | TGTGCCAGCAGCTGGAGGGGGGGCCCAAGCACAGATACGCAGTATTTT
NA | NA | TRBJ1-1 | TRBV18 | CASSADLREAFF | TGTGCCAGCTCAGCGGACCTTCGTGAAGCTTTCTTT
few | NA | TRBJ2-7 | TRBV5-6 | CASSHTYEQYF | TGTGCCAGCAGCCACACTTACGAGCAGTACTTC
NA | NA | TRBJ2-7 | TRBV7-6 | CASRGLQDSYEQYF | TGTGCCAGCAGGGGACTGCAAGACTCCTACGAGCAGTACTTC
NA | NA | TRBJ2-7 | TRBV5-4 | CASTPGAGPYGQYF | TGTGCCAGCACCCCAGGGGCAGGTCCATACGGGCAGTACTTC
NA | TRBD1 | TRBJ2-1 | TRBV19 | CASSIRGGGYNEQFF | TGTGCCAGTAGTATCCGAGGGGGCGGCTACAATGAGCAGTTCTTC
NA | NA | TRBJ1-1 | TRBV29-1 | CSVEEVLMNTEAFF | TGCAGCGTTGAAGAGGTTCTCATGAACACTGAGGCTTTCTTT
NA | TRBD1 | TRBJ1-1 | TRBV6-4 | CASSPTGRNTEAFF | TGTGCCAGCAGTCCGACAGGGAGGAACACTGAAGCTTTCTTT
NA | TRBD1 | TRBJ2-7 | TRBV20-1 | CSAGTGTGSYEQYF | TGCAGTGCGGGAACCGGGACAGGGAGTTACGAGCAGTACTTC
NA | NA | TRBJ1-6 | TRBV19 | CASTSGGGSTPLHF | TGTGCCAGTACCTCTGGGGGGGGCAGCACACCCCTCCACTTT
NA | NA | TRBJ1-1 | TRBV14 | CASSLLIGTEAFF | TGTGCCAGCAGCCTCCTGATCGGCACTGAAGCTTTCTTT
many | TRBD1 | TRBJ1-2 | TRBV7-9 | CASRPTGGWYGYTF | TGTGCCAGCAGACCGACAGGGGGATGGTATGGCTACACCTTC
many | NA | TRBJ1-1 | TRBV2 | CASRRDGIGNTEAFF | TGTGCCAGCAGAAGGGATGGCATTGGAAACACTGAAGCTTTCTTT
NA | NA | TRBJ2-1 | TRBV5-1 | CASSLETFNEQFF | TGCGCCAGCAGCTTGGAGACGTTCAATGAGCAGTTCTTC
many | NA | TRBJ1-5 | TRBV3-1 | CASSQASFQPQHF | TGTGCCAGCAGCCAGGCCTCTTTCCAGCCCCAGCATTTT
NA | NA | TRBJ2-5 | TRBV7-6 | CASAFPTGKETQYF | TGTGCCAGCGCTTTCCCCACAGGCAAAGAGACCCAGTACTTC
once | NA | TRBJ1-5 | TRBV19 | CASTEFSSNQPQHF | TGTGCCAGTACCGAATTCAGTAGCAATCAGCCCCAGCATTTT
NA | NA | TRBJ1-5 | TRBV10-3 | CAINEGGRSRDTQHF | TGTGCCATCAATGAGGGCGGGAGATCCCGCGATACGCAGCATTTT
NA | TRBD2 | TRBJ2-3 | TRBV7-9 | CASSSSPGLAATDTQYF | TGTGCCAGCAGTTCCTCCCCCGGACTAGCGGCCACAGATACGCAGTATTTT
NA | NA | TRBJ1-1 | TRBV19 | CASSIGATEAFF | TGTGCCAGTAGTATCGGGGCAACTGAAGCTTTCTTT
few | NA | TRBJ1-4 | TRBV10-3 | CAISDPSSGEKLFF | TGTGCCATCAGTGATCCGTCATCGGGGGAAAAACTGTTTTTT
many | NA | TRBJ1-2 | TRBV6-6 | CASTYRGGNYGYTF | TGTGCCAGCACCTACCGGGGGGGTAACTATGGCTACACCTTC